A single sample gave rise to the 27 T cell receptor beta chains below, sequenced in a study of shared clonotypes between healthy human individuals. The protocol was immunoSEQ multiplex PCR, while the TCRdb copy is restricted to in-frame clones and leaves out a portion. The sample yields about 2.4 million clones, 93% seen once. Sequenced material: naive CD4+ T cells from PBMCs. The subset: CD45RA+ positively selected. Every receptor here comes from a man aged 18 to 29 in good health. Some clones in this sample may be carry-over from other donors' samples.

The V gene is TRBV9, the J gene TRBJ1-2, with D unclear. Germline V gene sequence: CDR1 SGDLS, CDR2 YYNGEE. CDR3 length: 15 residues. The V end lost 4 bases, the J end lost 3 bases, and 16 bases lay between the germline ends. The CDR3 protein is CASSPEPRRDYGYTF. CDR3 nucleotide sequence: TGTGCCAGCAGCCCAGAACCAAGAAGGGACTATGGCTACACCTTC.

The chain has TRBV6-5 and TRBJ2-1; 7 nucleotides line up with TRBD2. Per germline, CDR1 MNHEY and CDR2 SVGAGI. The CDR3 sequence is 16 residues long. The ends lost 4 bases at V and 1 base at J; junction bases unmatched: 7. The CDR3 bases are TGTGCCAGCAGTTCTAGCGGTGCGGGGTCCTACAATGAGCAGTTCTTC. Its protein product is CASSSSGAGSYNEQFF.

The chain carries TRBV9 and TRBJ2-1, with a possible D match to TRBD2 (6 bases). V lost 2 bases and J 4 bases, leaving 13 bases between the germline ends. From germline, CDR1 is SGDLS and CDR2 YYNGEE. This CDR3 region has 15 residues. In DNA form, the CDR3 reads TGTGCCAGCAGCGTCACGGGAGTCAGGTACAATGAGCAGTTCTTC. Translated: CASSVTGVRYNEQFF.

The chain recombines TRBV25-1 with TRBJ1-2; D ambiguous. The germline CDR1 and CDR2 sequences are MGHDK and SYGVNS. Trimming removed 8 bases from V and 7 bases from J, with 14 bases in between. The CDR3 extends over 12 amino acids. The CDR3 here is CASHEYGFGYTF. CDR3 nucleotides: TGTGCCAGCCATGAGTACGGCTTTGGCTACACCTTC.

V is TRBV15 and J is TRBJ2-7; tentative D call: TRBD1 (5 bases). This CDR3 spans 14 amino acids. Trimming left V 5 bases short and J 2 bases short, with 13 bases between. Germline V lookup: CDR1 LNHNV, CDR2 YYDKDF (reference sequence). CDR3 in amino acids: CATSRRQRPYEQYF. CDR3 nucleotides: TGTGCCACCAGCCGCAGACAGCGCCCCTACGAGCAGTACTTC.

The chain carries TRBV19 and TRBJ2-1, with D tentatively TRBD1 or TRBD2 (5 bases each). The CDR3 covers 12 residues. Trimming shortened V by 8 bases and J by 8 bases, and 13 bases separated the two germline ends. The germline V gene encodes CDR1 LNHDA and CDR2 SQIVND (reference sequence). Here the CDR3 DNA reads TGTGCCAGTTCCGGGGCCGGGGATGAGCAGTTCTTC. Amino acids: CASSGAGDEQFF.

In DNA, the CDR3 is TGTGCCAGCAGCCAAGAAGGGGACAGAGGTCTAGGGGGCTACACCTTC. It is translated as CASSQEGDRGLGGYTF. The chain joins TRBV4-2 to TRBJ1-2; 7 bases align to TRBD1. Germline CDR1 reads LGHNA; CDR2 reads YNFKEQ. The V segment lost 0 bases and the J segment 8 bases; nucleotides outside the gene matches: 12. This CDR3 is built from 16 residues.

This sequence joins TRBV6-1 and TRBJ1-1; D gene unclear. V lost 2 bases and J 10 bases, leaving 14 bases between the germline ends. The CDR3 is 13 amino acids. Germline assignment: CDR1 MNHNS and CDR2 SASEGT. CDR3 sequence (DNA): TGTGCCAGCAGTGAATCCGGCCGACTAATAGCTTTCTTT. Its protein is CASSESGRLIAFF.

The chain links TRBV7-6 to TRBJ2-5, with TRBD1 matching over 10 bases. From germline, CDR1 is SGHVS and CDR2 FNYEAQ. Losses at the gene ends were 5 bases for V and 4 bases for J; bases not matched to a gene: 7. CDR3 length: 15 residues. This CDR3 is CASSTTRTGGETQYF. CDR3 coding DNA: TGTGCCAGCAGCACGACCAGGACAGGGGGAGAGACCCAGTACTTC.

In its sample, this clone was seen a few times. V is TRBV25-1 and J is TRBJ1-1; the match to TRBD1 covers 7 bases. V was pared by 3 bases and J by 7 bases, with 8 bases of the junction left unmatched. The germline gives CDR1 MGHDK, CDR2 SYGVNS. CDR3 length equals 14 residues. The CDR3 here is CASSEVGTAYEAFF. The DNA of the CDR3 is TGTGCCAGCAGTGAGGTAGGGACAGCCTATGAAGCTTTCTTT.

The V and J genes are TRBV28 and TRBJ2-3, with 7 nucleotides matching TRBD1. The CDR3 consists of 16 residues. V was clipped by 5 bases and J by 0 bases; unmatched bases: 8. CDR1 and CDR2 from the germline V gene are MDHEN and SYDVKM. The CDR3 region is CASSAPGQTSTDTQYF. The CDR3 region has the DNA TGTGCCAGCAGTGCTCCGGGACAGACTAGCACAGATACGCAGTATTTT.

This clone was found once. The V and J genes are TRBV7-9 and TRBJ2-7; 13 bases are a match to TRBD2. The CDR3 contains 16 residues. Trimming at V came to 6 bases and at J to 10 bases, leaving 15 bases not matched to a gene. The germline CDR1 and CDR2 sequences are SEHNR and FQNEAQ (reference sequence). The CDR3 coding sequence is TGTGCCAGCAGTCAAGGGGGTCTTGGACTAGCGGGAGTTCAGTACTTC. This gives the protein CASSQGGLGLAGVQYF.

The chain is built from TRBV11-2 and TRBJ2-5; D uncertain. The J call may be in error: the DNA end matches TRBJ2-7 better. Looked up from germline, CDR1 is SGHAT and CDR2 is FQNNGV. There are 11 residues in the CDR3. The CDR3 sequence is CASSSAYEQYF. The CDR3 DNA sequence: TGTGCCAGCAGCTCGGCCTACGAGCAGTACTTC.

The V and J genes are TRBV28 and TRBJ1-4, with D tentatively TRBD1 (5 bases). Trimming pared 6 bases from V and 7 bases from J, leaving 9 bases between. In germline, CDR1 is MDHEN, CDR2 SYDVKM. The CDR3 has 12 amino acids. The DNA of the CDR3 is TGTGCCAGCAGAAGCGGGGGTGAAAAACTGTTTTTT. Protein sequence: CASRSGGEKLFF.

V is TRBV30 and J is TRBJ2-2; tentative D call: TRBD1 (5 bases). The V and J ends lost 5 bases and 3 bases respectively, with 22 bases between them. Germline V gene lookup returns CDR1 GTSNPN and CDR2 SVGIG (reference sequence). This CDR3 is 17 amino acids long. In DNA, the CDR3 is TGTGCCTGGGTCAAACGCGTGGCAGGGATATACACCGGGGAGCTGTTTTTT. Its protein product is CAWVKRVAGIYTGELFF.

The chain links TRBV5-1 to TRBJ2-5; TRBD1 might be the D (6 bases). Trimming took 1 base from V and 1 from J, leaving 11 bases between them. Germline CDR1 and CDR2: SGHRS and YFSETQ. The CDR3 runs to 15 residues. CDR3 DNA sequence: TGCGCCAGCAGCTTGCGACAGGCCTCCCAAGAGACCCAGTACTTC. Encoded protein: CASSLRQASQETQYF. Full variable domain (missing parts from reference TRBV5-1 and TRBJ2-5): KAGVTQTPRYLIKTRGQQVTLSCSPISGHRSVSWYQQTPGQGLQFLFEYFSETQRNKGNFPGRFSGRQFSNSRSEMNVSTLELGDSALYLCASSLRQASQETQYFGPGTRLLVL.

The chain employs TRBV5-6 and TRBJ2-3; the match to TRBD2 covers 9 bases. Germline V gene lookup returns CDR1 SGHDT and CDR2 YYEEEE. The CDR3 contains 16 residues. Trimming took 0 bases from V and 5 from J; bases not matched to a gene: 7. Here the CDR3 reads CASSLGGLATGDTQYF. The DNA for the CDR3 is TGTGCCAGCAGCTTGGGGGGACTAGCAACGGGAGATACGCAGTATTTT.

V usage is TRBV7-3 and J usage is TRBJ2-3; D not certain. CDR3 size: 14 residues. Trimming took 5 bases from V and 6 from J, leaving 15 bases between them. The germline V gene has CDR1 SGHTA and CDR2 FQGTGA. The CDR3 region has the DNA TGTGCCAGCAGCCCCTCCGGCGGAGACGATACGCAGTATTTT. Translating gives CASSPSGGDDTQYF.

This clone was seen just once. This CDR3 is also generated by other DNA sequences in the sample. CDR3 coding DNA: TGTGCCAGCAGGAGGGACACGCAAGAGACCCAGTACTTC. It yields the protein CASRRDTQETQYF. V and J are TRBV2 and TRBJ2-5, with D possibly matching TRBD1 (6 bases). V dropped 6 bases and J dropped 2 bases, with 10 bases sitting between them. Germline V CDR1 and CDR2: SNHLY, FYNNEI. The CDR3 has 13 amino acids. Together with reference TRBV2 and TRBJ2-5, the CDR3 gives the full variable domain: EPEVTQTPSHQVTQMGQEVILRCVPISNHLYFYWYRQILGQKVEFLVSFYNNEISEKSEIFDDQFSVERPDGSNFTLKIRSTKLEDSAMYFCASRRDTQETQYFGPGTRLLVL.

V gene TRBV15 combines with J gene TRBJ1-4, with a possible D match to TRBD1 (6 bases). The CDR3 is 15 residues long. The germline CDR1 and CDR2 sequences are LNHNV and YYDKDF (reference sequence). V shed 5 bases and J shed 6 bases, with 16 bases lying between them. DNA for the CDR3: TGTGCCACCAGCTGGGCGGGGGCCCCATATGAAAAACTGTTTTTT. This gives the protein CATSWAGAPYEKLFF.

V is TRBV4-3 and J is TRBJ2-7; TRBD2 agrees at 11 bases. With 4 bases clipped from V and 5 bases from J, the junction kept 7 bases outside the gene matches. CDR3 length equals 15 residues. Germline V gene sequence: CDR1 LGHNA, CDR2 YSLEER. The CDR3 DNA is TGCGCCAGCAGCCCAGGACTAGCGGGTTACCACGAGCAGTACTTC. It yields the protein CASSPGLAGYHEQYF.

V is TRBV18 and J is TRBJ2-7; D tentatively reads TRBD1 or TRBD2 (5 bases each). This CDR3 has 14 amino acids. V lost 6 bases, J lost 7 bases, and 19 bases lay in between. In germline, CDR1 is KGHSH, CDR2 LQKENI. This CDR3 is CASSLTGTALEQYF. Here the CDR3 DNA reads TGTGCCAGCTCTCTGACCGGGACGGCTTTGGAGCAGTACTTC.

V and J are TRBV5-8 and TRBJ1-5; D remains ambiguous. Trimming pared 0 bases from V and 0 bases from J, leaving 7 bases between. The germline gives CDR1 SGHTS, CDR2 YDEGEE. The CDR3 totals 15 residues. As DNA, the CDR3 is TGTGCCAGCAGCTTGGAGTCATATAGCAATCAGCCCCAGCATTTT. It specifies CASSLESYSNQPQHF.

A single count supports this clone. This chain joins TRBV6-1 and TRBJ2-1; 12 nucleotides match TRBD2. Trimming removed 2 bases from V and 7 bases from J; junction bases left unmatched: 6. This CDR3 has 16 amino acids. Germline CDR1 MNHNS, CDR2 SASEGT. The CDR3 sequence: CASSERLAGVGNEQFF. CDR3 DNA sequence: TGTGCCAGCAGTGAAAGACTAGCGGGAGTCGGTAATGAGCAGTTCTTC.

The chain is built from TRBV4-2 and TRBJ1-2; D is possibly TRBD1 (5 bases). The germline V gene has CDR1 LGHNA and CDR2 YNFKEQ. Between the trimmed V and J ends, which lost 0 bases and 8 bases, there was a span of 10 bases. CDR3 length equals 13 residues. Here the CDR3 DNA reads TGTGCCAGCAGCCAAGAACCAGGGAGGGGCTACACCTTC. It yields the protein CASSQEPGRGYTF.

The V and J genes are TRBV7-8 and TRBJ1-5, with D possibly TRBD1 on 5 matching bases. Germline V CDR1 and CDR2: SGHVS, FQNEAQ. The CDR3 extends over 16 amino acids. V lost 1 base, J lost 7 bases, and 17 bases lay in between. The DNA for the CDR3 is TGTGCCAGCAGCTTAGGAGTAGTTGGGACCGGGCAGCCCCAGCATTTT. This encodes CASSLGVVGTGQPQHF.

The J gene is TRBJ1-1, the V gene TRBV5-4; D may be TRBD1 (6 bases). Trimming took off 6 bases at V and 1 base at J, with 16 bases between the two ends. The CDR3 is made up of 15 amino acids. Germline CDR1 and CDR2: SGHNT and YYREEE (reference sequence). CDR3 region: CASTFGGDKNTEAFF. CDR3 DNA sequence: TGTGCCAGCACCTTTGGAGGGGACAAGAACACTGAAGCTTTCTTT.